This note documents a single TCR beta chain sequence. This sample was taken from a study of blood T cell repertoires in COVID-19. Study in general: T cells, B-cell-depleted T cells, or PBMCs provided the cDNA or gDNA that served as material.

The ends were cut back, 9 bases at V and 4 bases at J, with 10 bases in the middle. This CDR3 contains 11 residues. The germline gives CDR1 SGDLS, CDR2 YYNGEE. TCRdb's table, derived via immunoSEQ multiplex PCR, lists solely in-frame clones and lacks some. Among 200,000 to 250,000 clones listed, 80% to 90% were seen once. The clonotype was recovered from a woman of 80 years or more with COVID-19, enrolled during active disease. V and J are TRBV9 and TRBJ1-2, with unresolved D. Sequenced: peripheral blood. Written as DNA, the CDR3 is TGTGCCACCGAGGCCCTCTATGGCTACACCTTC. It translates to CATEALYGYTF. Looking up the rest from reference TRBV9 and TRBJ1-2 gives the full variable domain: DSGVTQTPKHLITATGQRVTLRCSPRSGDLSVYWYQQSLDQGLQFLIQYYNGEERAKGNILERFSAQQFPDLHSELNLSSLELGDSALYFCATEALYGYTFGSGTRLTVV.